This T cell receptor (beta chain) was retrieved from a study of T cells in Graves' hyperthyroidism and ophthalmopathy. This clonotype has a count of ten or more. CDR3 size: 13 residues. Per the germline V gene, CDR1 is SGHVS and CDR2 is FQNEAQ. The ends lost 4 bases at V and 6 bases at J; junction bases unmatched: 1. Using RNA transcripts as the source, TCR beta CDR3 regions were amplified. An initial round of RT-PCR targeting the TCR CDR3 relied on the HTBI primer set. TCRdb reanalysed the multiplex PCR reads using MiXCR and keeps one entry per CDR3 protein. The sample records 650,000 to 700,000 distinct CDR3 sequences, roughly 17% being singletons. Reasons for excluding patients were uncontrolled infection, other autoimmune disease, pregnancy or lactation. The diagnoses drew upon clinical symptoms, serum thyroxine and TRAb, thyroid ultrasound and orbital computed tomography. 9 to 10 ml fresh peripheral blood yielded the PBMCs.

The chain has TRBV7-8 and TRBJ2-3; 10 bases line up with TRBD2. The sequencing input was blood. The clonotype was recovered from a man aged 45-65 years with Graves' hyperthyroidism. The CDR3 coding sequence is TGTGCCAGCAGCTCGACTAGCGGGGATACGCAGTATTTT. It codes for CASSSTSGDTQYF.